This is a list of T cell receptor beta chains from one sample in a study of control samples from healthy donors and cancer patients. Only in-frame clones appear in the TCRdb table, and some are missing; sequencing was by immunoSEQ multiplex PCR. The sample lists 100,000 or so clones, approximately 78% occurring once. The specimen sequenced was blood. These receptors all stem from a woman aged 60-75 years in good health. Each CDR3 is given with its conserved first and last residue. The D gene is left open where the match is weak.

d_call,j_call,v_call,cdr3_aa,cdr3_nt
-,TRBJ1-2,TRBV4-3,CASSQGQASGRVYGYTF,TGCGCCAGCAGCCAAGGGCAAGCGTCGGGACGGGTTTATGGCTACACCTTC
-,TRBJ1-1,TRBV19,CAIRNGRNTEAFF,TGTGCCATAAGGAACGGGAGGAACACTGAAGCTTTCTTT
TRBD1,TRBJ2-3,TRBV11-1,CASSLTNTGADTQYF,TGTGCCAGCAGCTTAACCAATACAGGGGCAGATACGCAGTATTTT
TRBD2,TRBJ2-1,TRBV19,CASTGRSGAYNEQFF,TGTGCCAGTACCGGGAGGAGCGGAGCATACAATGAGCAGTTCTTC
-,TRBJ1-1,TRBV4-1,CASSQVGRERGAFF,TGCGCCAGCAGCCAAGTGGGCAGGGAACGAGGAGCTTTCTTT
TRBD2,TRBJ2-3,TRBV6-1,CASSEWTSGRAGTDTQYF,TGTGCCAGCAGTGAATGGACTAGCGGGAGGGCCGGCACAGATACGCAGTATTTT
-,TRBJ1-5,TRBV7-2,CASSPSGGTQPQHF,TGTGCCAGCAGCCCCAGCGGGGGGACGCAGCCCCAGCATTTT
-,TRBJ2-3,TRBV6-5,CATAAFGTSTDTQYF,TGTGCCACTGCAGCTTTTGGTACTAGCACAGATACGCAGTATTTT
TRBD1,TRBJ2-1,TRBV27,CASSSTGSSYNEQFF,TGTGCCAGCAGTTCGACAGGGAGCTCCTACAATGAGCAGTTCTTC
TRBD2,TRBJ2-1,TRBV7-2,CASSGGGLAAYNEQFF,TGTGCCAGCAGTGGGGGGGGACTAGCGGCCTACAATGAGCAGTTCTTC
-,TRBJ1-5,TRBV6-6,CASSYDKGSQHF,TGTGCCAGCAGTTACGACAAGGGGTCCCAGCATTTT
-,TRBJ1-1,TRBV10-3,CAISTNGVEAFF,TGTGCCATCAGCACAAACGGGGTTGAAGCTTTCTTT
-,TRBJ2-1,TRBV6-6,CASSRLFHSYNEQFF,TGTGCCAGCAGCCGCCTTTTCCACTCCTACAATGAGCAGTTCTTC
-,TRBJ1-6,TRBV5-4,CASSLNQGSPLHF,TGTGCCAGCAGCTTAAATCAGGGATCACCCCTCCACTTT